This T cell receptor (beta chain) is from a study of blood T cell repertoires in COVID-19 (dated by TCRdb to 2018 to 2021). For the study in its entirety: Samples from collaborators originated in the United States, Italy and Spain and spanned both the acute and convalescent phases of COVID-19. The prospective study material was composed of cDNA or gDNA derived from T cells, B-cell-depleted T cells, or PBMCs. The dataset comprised deeply sampled blood TCRbeta repertoires from subjects exposed to, actively infected with, or recovered from COVID-19. The repertoires were released in a freely available public database intended as a resource for research on the immune response to SARS-CoV-2. Samples were obtained from the ongoing ImmuneRACE study (first 160 participants) and from over 1,000 subjects provided by 6 global collaborators. The sample metadata nearly always contained a de-identified subject ID, COVID-19 status, age in years and sex. Where available, HLA class I and class II types were taken from metadata supplied by the sample provider and were not determined by assay-based typing.

Points the paper makes about the study in general: Clinical and demographic metadata were provided uncurated, with the amount varying by source and participant.

TCRbeta CDR3 regions were amplified from genomic DNA by means of the immunoSEQ Assay, a bias-controlled multiplex PCR. As for the authors' bioinformatics: The number of nucleated cells in each sample was estimated from the amplification of reference gene primers within the assay. To quantify the absolute abundance of each unique TCRbeta CDR3 rearrangement, sequence reads were collapsed and filtered. Productive Simpson clonality was computed per sample as the square root of Simpson's diversity index over productive rearrangements. TCRdb holds this immuneACCESS table with in-frame rearrangements only. Some clones are missing; in checked studies, unresolved V genes explain under half, and the rest has no known cause. D and trimming were read from the DNA, whereas the V and J calls and clone size are those reported in that table. The sample yields about 160,000 clones; 87% were counted once. Around 4% of the sample is held by the ten biggest clonotypes.

The CDR3 runs 14 amino acids, cysteine and phenylalanine included. Only the CDR3 portion is preserved as DNA: 42 bases, with reading frame beginning at the first base. V has 5 bases trimmed and J has 2 bases trimmed; junction bases matching no gene number 6. CDR1 MNHEY and CDR2 SVGAGI were looked up in the germline V gene. Samples from volunteer blood donors who had recovered from COVID-19 were contributed by a second Seattle source. Whole blood was collected in K2EDTA tubes by collaborating institutions according to the institutions' own protocols. For TCRbeta analysis, collaborators shipped samples in one of three forms: frozen whole blood, isolated PBMCs, or DNA extracted from either of those sample types. Of note for this clone: Its antigen is not yet known. Base qualities were left out, and no much larger clone turns up one base away.

The chain employs TRBV6-5 and TRBJ2-7; TRBD1 agrees with 7 junctional bases. The material sequenced was peripheral blood. The TCR was taken from a woman aged 60-75 years who had recovered from COVID-19. The bases are TGTGCCAGCAGTCTCCGGGACAGAACCTACGAGCAGTACTTC. It codes for CASSLRDRTYEQYF.